This is a list of T cell receptor beta chains from one sample in a study of blood T cell repertoires in COVID-19. The method was immunoSEQ multiplex PCR; TCRdb's version includes in-frame clones alone and lacks a portion of them. Among about 300,000 clones listed, 88% were seen once. Sequenced input: peripheral blood. The receptors originated from a woman aged 25 to 39 who had recovered from COVID-19. The CDR3 runs from the conserved cysteine through the conserved F or W. The D gene is left open where the match is weak. Size values are once, few and many counts, or a class for expanded clones, and some rows have none.

once	TRBD1	TRBV19	TRBJ2-7	TGTGCCAGTGCCGGGACAGGGTTTAACTACGAGCAGTACTTC	CASAGTGFNYEQYF
.	TRBD2	TRBV9	TRBJ2-1	TGTGCCAGCAGCGAGATCCTAGCGGGGGCTCGCAATGAGCAGTTCTTC	CASSEILAGARNEQFF
.	TRBD1	TRBV7-2	TRBJ1-6	TGTGCCAGCAGCTCGACAGGGCTGGGTTCACCCCTCCACTTT	CASSSTGLGSPLHF
.	.	TRBV6-5	TRBJ1-2	TGTGCCAGCAGTCCCCAGGGGACTAACTATGGCTACACCTTC	CASSPQGTNYGYTF
.	.	TRBV2	TRBJ1-1	TGTGCCAGCGGGGCAGATAATTTTATGGACACTGAAGCTTTCTTT	CASGADNFMDTEAFF
.	TRBD1	TRBV4-2	TRBJ1-2	TGTGCCAGCAGCCAGGGAAATACAGGGGGCGTTAGTGGCTACACCTTC	CASSQGNTGGVSGYTF
.	.	TRBV30	TRBJ1-2	TGTGCCTGGAGTGTATCCAGGGGCAGGGGCTACACCTTC	CAWSVSRGRGYTF
.	.	TRBV2	TRBJ2-7	TGTGCCATAACCCTCCGGGACAACTCCTACGAGCAGTACTTC	CAITLRDNSYEQYF
.	.	TRBV18	TRBJ1-6	TGTGCCAGCTCACCCCTGCAACCGGGTCCTGATTCACCCCTCCACTTT	CASSPLQPGPDSPLHF
.	TRBD1	TRBV15	TRBJ1-1	TGTGCCACCAGCACAGGACAGGTGGACACTGAAGCTTTCTTT	CATSTGQVDTEAFF
.	.	TRBV4-1	TRBJ1-3	TGCGCCAGCAGCCAAGGACAGGTTTCTGGAAACACCATATATTTT	CASSQGQVSGNTIYF
.	.	TRBV7-9	TRBJ2-2	TGTGCCAGCAGCCCTTTTGAGGTCGGCACCGGGGAGCTGTTTTTT	CASSPFEVGTGELFF
.	TRBD1	TRBV10-3	TRBJ1-1	TGTGCCATCAGAGACAGGGGGACGACTGAAGCTTTCTTT	CAIRDRGTTEAFF
.	.	TRBV3-1/TRBV3-2	TRBJ2-1	TGTGCCAGCAGCCCATGGGGAGCGAACAATGAGCAGTTCTTC	CASSPWGANNEQFF
.	TRBD1	TRBV5-1	TRBJ1-5	TGCGCCAGCAGCTTGGAGGGACAGGGTTTGGGAAGCAATCAGCCCCAGCATTTT	CASSLEGQGLGSNQPQHF
.	.	TRBV11-3	TRBJ2-2	TGTGCCAGCAGCTCCACAGGGAGCACCGGGGAGCTGTTTTTT	CASSSTGSTGELFF
.	TRBD2	TRBV10-3	TRBJ2-1	TGTGCCATTAAAACTAGCGGGGGGGCAAGCTCCTACAATGAGCAGTTCTTC	CAIKTSGGASSYNEQFF
.	.	TRBV11-2	TRBJ2-7	TGTGCCAGCAGCTTAGGCTCCAGATTCGACGAGCAGTACTTC	CASSLGSRFDEQYF
.	.	TRBV15	TRBJ2-3	TGTGCCACCAGCAGAGTCAGGAGCACAGATACGCAGTATTTT	CATSRVRSTDTQYF
.	.	TRBV21-1	TRBJ1-5	TGTGCCAGCAGCAGAACAGGTTTTTTTCAGCCCCAGCATTTT	CASSRTGFFQPQHF
.	TRBD1	TRBV9	TRBJ1-6	TGTGCCAGCAGCCCTGGACAGGGGAAAGATTCACCCCTCCACTTT	CASSPGQGKDSPLHF
.	.	TRBV9	TRBJ2-5	TGTGCCAGCAGCCCCACCAGGGCCCACGAGACCCAGTACTTC	CASSPTRAHETQYF
.	TRBD2	TRBV25-1	TRBJ2-5	TGTGCCAGCAGTGCGACTAGCGGGGGGCGAGAGACCCAGTACTTC	CASSATSGGRETQYF
few	TRBD1	TRBV2	TRBJ2-2	TGTGCCAGCACCTTGGACAGGGCCACCGGGGAGCTGTTTTTT	CASTLDRATGELFF
.	.	TRBV4-2	TRBJ2-3	TGTGCCAGCAGCCATGCCCCGGGTATAGGTCTTACAGATACGCAGTATTTT	CASSHAPGIGLTDTQYF
.	.	TRBV11-2	TRBJ1-2	TGTGCCAGCAGCTTAAGGGGCGTCAACTATGGCTACACCTTC	CASSLRGVNYGYTF
.	.	TRBV10-3	TRBJ2-5	TGTGCCATCAGTGAGTCAGGCAGGCAAGAGACCCAGTACTTC	CAISESGRQETQYF
.	TRBD1	TRBV5-1	TRBJ2-7	TGCGCCAGCGGGTCCGGGACAGCCTCCTACGAGCAGTACTTC	CASGSGTASYEQYF
.	TRBD1	TRBV10-3	TRBJ1-2	TGTGCCATCAGTGAGTCAACAGGGGGCGCAGATAACTATGGCTACACCTTC	CAISESTGGADNYGYTF
.	.	TRBV11-2	TRBJ2-5	TGTGCCAGCAGCTTAGGTCCAACATTTGGCCAGTACTTC	CASSLGPTFGQYF
.	TRBD1	TRBV28	TRBJ1-5	TGTGCCAGCAGCCCTGTCAGGACAGGGCGGGGGCCCCAGCATTTT	CASSPVRTGRGPQHF
once	.	TRBV19	TRBJ1-5	TGTGCCAGTAGTATCATCAGGGAGGGTCAGCCCCAGCATTTT	CASSIIREGQPQHF
.	TRBD2	TRBV7-2	TRBJ2-3	TGTGCCAGCAGCCCCGGACTAGCGGGGGGAGATACGCAGTATTTT	CASSPGLAGGDTQYF
.	.	TRBV25-1	TRBJ2-5	TGTGCCAGCGAGATCAAAGAGACCCAGTACTTC	CASEIKETQYF
.	TRBD1	TRBV28	TRBJ1-1	TGTGCCAGTCCCGGACAGGGTGACACTGAAGCTTTCTTT	CASPGQGDTEAFF
.	.	TRBV10-1	TRBJ2-6	TGCGCCAGCAGTGGGGCATTGGGAGATGGGGCCAACGTCCTGACTTTC	CASSGALGDGANVLTF
.	.	TRBV24-1	TRBJ2-3	TGTGCCACCAGTGTGGCCACAGATACGCAGTATTTT	CATSVATDTQYF
.	TRBD1	TRBV4-1	TRBJ1-4	TGCGCCAGCAGTCAACAGGGGATTGAAGAAAAACTGTTTTTT	CASSQQGIEEKLFF
.	.	TRBV3-1/TRBV3-2	TRBJ1-2	TGTGCCAGCAGCCAAGATACTGGTGGCTACACCTTC	CASSQDTGGYTF
.	.	TRBV19	TRBJ2-5	TGTGCCAGTAGTCCGCGACTAGGGTCAGAGACCCAGTACTTC	CASSPRLGSETQYF
.	.	TRBV19	TRBJ1-4	TGTGCCAGTACAAGACGCGGACAGCTTTACCGGGGTGAAAAACTGTTTTTT	CASTRRGQLYRGEKLFF
.	TRBD1	TRBV10-3	TRBJ1-5	TGTGCCATCAGTGAGTCGGGACAGGATCAGCCCCAGCATTTT	CAISESGQDQPQHF
.	.	TRBV6-2/TRBV6-3	TRBJ2-2	TGTGCCAGCAGTTACCCAACAGGCGGTTCCGGGGAGCTGTTTTTT	CASSYPTGGSGELFF
.	.	TRBV19	TRBJ2-2	TGTGCCAGTAGGCAGGGTTGGGACACCGGGGAGCTGTTTTTT	CASRQGWDTGELFF
few	TRBD1	TRBV11-3	TRBJ2-7	TGTGCCAGTAGACAGGGGCGCTACGAGCAGTACTTC	CASRQGRYEQYF
.	.	TRBV9	TRBJ2-7	TGTGCCAGCAGCGTAGGAGGGTCTGGGACCTACGAGCAGTACTTC	CASSVGGSGTYEQYF
.	TRBD1	TRBV24-1	TRBJ1-4	TGTGCCACCAGTGATCCGGGGGACAGGGCCCCTTCTAATGAAAAACTGTTTTTT	CATSDPGDRAPSNEKLFF
.	TRBD1	TRBV27	TRBJ2-3	TGTGCCAGCAGTACCCGGGACAGGGGCCTCCCGAGTGGCACAGATACGCAGTATTTT	CASSTRDRGLPSGTDTQYF
few	TRBD1	TRBV6-2/TRBV6-3	TRBJ1-1	TGTGCCAGCAGTCCACATGGACAGGGGGCAGATCTCCGTTGCTTT	CASSPHGQGADLRCF
.	.	TRBV3-1/TRBV3-2	TRBJ2-7	TGTGCCAGCAGCCAAGAACAGGTTTCCGAGCAGTACTTC	CASSQEQVSEQYF
.	.	TRBV30	TRBJ1-4	TGTGCCTGGAGTGGGGAGAATGAAAAACTGTTTTTT	CAWSGENEKLFF
.	.	TRBV5-5	TRBJ1-5	TGTGCCAGCAGCTTGCGTCCCCGGGAGCCCCAGCATTTT	CASSLRPREPQHF
.	.	TRBV9	TRBJ2-1	TGTGCCAGCAATACGGACAACAACAATGAGCAGTTCTTC	CASNTDNNNEQFF
.	.	TRBV7-9	TRBJ2-2	TGTGCCAGCAGCCCCGGGACTGGGAGGAACGGGGAGCTGTTTTTT	CASSPGTGRNGELFF